This T cell receptor beta chain was profiled in a study of beta chain features in type 1 diabetes. Study results and limitations: HLA influence on TCRB rearrangement stayed unresolved here. Type 1 diabetes patients had moderately but significantly shorter TCRB CDR3s in all four CD4+ subsets. The naive, central memory and Treg TCRB repertoires of patients appeared to be more similar to one another than those of healthy donors.

This clone was detected a few times. What it recognizes is unknown. The authors sorted CD4+ naive, central memory, regulatory and stem cell-like memory cells via CD45RO/CCR7/CD25/CD127/CD95/CD27. Purities over 95% were achieved in all sorted populations. The V segment lost 0 bases and the J segment 5 bases; nucleotides outside the gene matches: 1. In germline, CDR1 is SGHRS, CDR2 YFSETQ. The CDR3 spans 13 residues. cDNA synthesis used the whole RNA isolate, giving expressed TCRB sequences. The repertoire was sequenced with immunoSEQ multiplex PCR; TCRdb's copy has only in-frame clones and lacks some. The sample records 300,000 to 450,000 clones, roughly an eighth being singletons.

Sequencing was carried out using naive CD4+ T cells from blood. The clonotype comes from a woman younger than 35 with type 1 diabetes. The chain links TRBV5-1 to TRBJ2-7; 8 nucleotides agree with TRBD1. The DNA of the CDR3 is TGCGCCAGCAGCTTGGAGACAGGGGACGAGCAGTACTTC. Encoded protein: CASSLETGDEQYF.